The clone carrying this T cell receptor beta chain was detected only once. Its antigen is currently unknown. This record comes from a study of OX40 agonist ivuxolimab in advanced cancers. Study summary: While on treatment, patients had intravenous ivuxolimab at 0.01 to 10 mg/kg every 2 weeks. The study, taken as a whole, reports: CD8+ T cells averaged more expanded clones than CD4+. Normalized T-cell clonal expansion was also low in a subset of nonresponders.

Profiled with immunoSEQ multiplex PCR; TCRdb holds only in-frame clones, not every one. The sample includes about 98,000 clones, around nine tenths of them seen just once. Deletions cut 4 bases from V and 2 bases from J, with 7 bases between. The V gene's germline CDR1 is SGDLS and CDR2 YYNGEE. The CDR3 covers 13 residues. No patient had autoimmune disease or received systemic immunosuppression. The sequencing used CD4+ or CD8+ T cells sorted from blood, collected in a trial of the OX40 agonist ivuxolimab. This chain links TRBV9 with TRBJ1-3; no reliable D call. This receptor was identified in an adult with an advanced solid tumor such as melanoma, head and neck, liver or kidney cancer. CDR3: CASSKSPGNTIYF. The CDR3 coding sequence is TGTGCCAGCAGCAAGAGCCCTGGAAACACCATATATTTT. Full variable domain (remainder filled in from reference TRBV9 and TRBJ1-3): DSGVTQTPKHLITATGQRVTLRCSPRSGDLSVYWYQQSLDQGLQFLIQYYNGEERAKGNILERFSAQQFPDLHSELNLSSLELGDSALYFCASSKSPGNTIYFGEGSWLTVV.